The clone carrying this T cell receptor (beta chain) is a singleton in its sample. Antigen: not known. Sequencing was performed with immunoSEQ multiplex PCR; in TCRdb, only in-frame clones are kept and a portion is missing. The sample contains roughly 120,000 clones, approximately 85% of which appear only once. This entry comes from a study of T cell responses to AZD1222 COVID-19 vaccine. V dropped 1 base and J dropped 0 bases, with 0 bases sitting between them. There are 12 residues in the CDR3. Per germline, CDR1 KGHSH and CDR2 LQKENI. Findings and limits, study-wide: The repertoires were collected only after the peak T cell response. Vaccine-associated CD4 TCRs spanned spike, dominant at 160-218 and 743-854. Among those given AZD1222, only five or six were seropositive at baseline.

Specimen: peripheral blood, collected on day 0 of AZD1222 vaccination. The receptor's source is an adult in good health. The chain couples TRBV18 to TRBJ1-1; no definite D call. The CDR3 DNA reads as TGTGCCAGCTCACCACTGAACACTGAAGCTTTCTTT. It codes for CASSPLNTEAFF.